This T cell receptor beta chain was recovered during a study of regulatory T cells in long-lasting Graves disease. The study's findings and limits: Analysis covered peripheral blood alone, not thyroid tissue. Persistent disease was characterized by preferential usage of TRBV28, TRBJ1-2 and TRBJ2-5.

From germline, CDR1 is ENHRY and CDR2 SYGVKD. Trimming removed 6 bases at V and 4 bases at J, with 5 bases between. There are 11 residues in the CDR3. Arm-PCR of CDR3 regions with iRepertoire HTBI primers generated TCR beta libraries. Original data processing: The identification of 60 or so TRBV and roughly 14 TRBJ segments was made across samples. TCRdb itself ran the multiplex PCR reads through MiXCR, one entry per CDR3 protein. TCRdb, not the authors, supplied the V and J calls. Of roughly 450,000 distinct CDR3 sequences listed, roughly 20% are singletons. Time point meaning: persistent/refractory GD, antithyroid drugs over 5 years with positive TRAb. The authors made the TCR library using RNA they extracted from PBMCs. Criteria from the American Thyroid Association guidelines were applied to diagnose Graves' disease. A word on this clonotype: The antigen is not known.

The material was peripheral blood mononuclear cells (PBMCs), obtained when the disease was refractory, from a patient treated with antithyroid drugs. This sequence was found in a female donor with Graves disease. The chain links TRBV10-3 to TRBJ2-3; D is undetermined. The DNA for the CDR3 is TGTGCCATCAGAGTCTCAGATACGCAGTATTTT. As protein: CAIRVSDTQYF.